Ten or more counts support the clone carrying this TCR beta chain. The antigen is not known. Every bit of the isolated RNA underwent reverse transcription, so sequencing read expressed TCRB transcripts. Only in-frame clones appear in the TCRdb table, and some are missing; sequencing was by immunoSEQ multiplex PCR. The data show about 140,000 clones, approximately 10% seen once. The CDR3 has 13 residues. V was cut by 3 bases and J by 5 bases, with 8 bases left in between. These data are taken from a study of beta chain features in type 1 diabetes. Heparinised blood was drawn once per donor, averaging roughly 0.11 L. It was via CD45RO/CCR7/CD25/CD127/CD95/CD27 that CD4+ naive, central memory, regulatory and stem cell-like memory cells were sorted. Points from the study as a whole: The cDNA sequencing approach could over-represent high-TCR-expressing cells. There was a moderate but significant shortening of TCRB CDR3s in all four CD4+ subsets of Type 1 diabetes patients.

The origin of this receptor is a woman aged 40-49 years in good health. The rearrangement uses TRBV23-1 and TRBJ2-1, with TRBD2 as a possible D gene (6 bases). TRBV23-1 carries the ORF label, with uncertain function. Sequenced: central memory CD4+ T cells from blood. The CDR3 DNA is TGCGCCAGCAGTCACGGGGGACACAATGAGCAGTTCTTC. This translates into CASSHGGHNEQFF.